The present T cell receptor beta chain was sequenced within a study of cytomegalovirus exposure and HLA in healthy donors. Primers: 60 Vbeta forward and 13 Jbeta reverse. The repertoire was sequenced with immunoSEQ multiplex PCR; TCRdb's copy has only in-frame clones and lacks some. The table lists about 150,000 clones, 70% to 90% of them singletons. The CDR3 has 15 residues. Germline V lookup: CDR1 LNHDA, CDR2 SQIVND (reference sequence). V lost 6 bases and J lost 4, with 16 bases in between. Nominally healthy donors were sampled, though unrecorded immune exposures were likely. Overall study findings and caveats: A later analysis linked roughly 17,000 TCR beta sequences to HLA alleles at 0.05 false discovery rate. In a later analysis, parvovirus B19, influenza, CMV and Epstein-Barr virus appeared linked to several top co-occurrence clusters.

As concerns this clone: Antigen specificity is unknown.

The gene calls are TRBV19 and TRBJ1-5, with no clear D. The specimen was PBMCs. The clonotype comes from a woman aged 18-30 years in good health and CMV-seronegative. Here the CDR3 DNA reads TGTGCCAGTAGACCCAGACTTGAGGATAATCAGCCCCAGCATTTT. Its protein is CASRPRLEDNQPQHF.